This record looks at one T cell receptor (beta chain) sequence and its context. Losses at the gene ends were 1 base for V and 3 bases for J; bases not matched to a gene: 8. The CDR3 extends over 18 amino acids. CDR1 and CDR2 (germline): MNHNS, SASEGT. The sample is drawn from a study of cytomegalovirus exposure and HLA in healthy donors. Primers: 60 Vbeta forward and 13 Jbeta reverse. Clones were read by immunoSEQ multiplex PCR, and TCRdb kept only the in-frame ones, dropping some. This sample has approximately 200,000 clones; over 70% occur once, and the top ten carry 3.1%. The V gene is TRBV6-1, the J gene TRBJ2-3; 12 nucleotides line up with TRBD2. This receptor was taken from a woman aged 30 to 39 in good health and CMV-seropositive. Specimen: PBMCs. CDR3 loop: CASSEEARLAGVTDTQYF. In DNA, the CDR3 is TGTGCCAGCAGTGAAGAGGCGCGACTAGCGGGAGTGACAGATACGCAGTATTTT.